The T cell receptor (beta chain) described here comes from a study of T-cell reconstitution after alpha-beta-depleted transplantation in children. Researchers prepared the TCRbeta library using unique molecular identifiers, the study reports. Each CDR3 protein is one row after TCRdb ran MiXCR on the PCR reads. The sample yields 480,000 or so distinct CDR3 sequences, about 10% seen once. This clonotype was recorded a few times. The antigen is not known. The CDR3 covers 14 residues. Trimming took off 7 bases at V and 3 bases at J, with 11 bases between the two ends. Germline V gene sequence: CDR1 KGHDR, CDR2 SFDVKD. General study findings and limits: Reported findings indicate that, about two months after transplant, alpha-beta T cells came from several hundred expanded clones, which were derived from non-depleted graft cells. It was surviving recipient T cells and thymic progenitors that gave some patients high TCRbeta diversity at day 60. A year post-transplant, T-cell counts and diversity derived mostly from newly produced T cells.

This chain links TRBV24-1 with TRBJ2-2, with D perhaps TRBD2 (5 bases). Source: PBMCs, taken before TCRalphabeta/CD19-depleted stem cell transplant. This sequence was found in a child aged 2-15 years with inherited bone marrow failure, due to receive a stem cell transplant. For the CDR3, the DNA is TGTGCCACCAGGTCCGGGAAATACACCGGGGAGCTGTTTTTT. This encodes CATRSGKYTGELFF.